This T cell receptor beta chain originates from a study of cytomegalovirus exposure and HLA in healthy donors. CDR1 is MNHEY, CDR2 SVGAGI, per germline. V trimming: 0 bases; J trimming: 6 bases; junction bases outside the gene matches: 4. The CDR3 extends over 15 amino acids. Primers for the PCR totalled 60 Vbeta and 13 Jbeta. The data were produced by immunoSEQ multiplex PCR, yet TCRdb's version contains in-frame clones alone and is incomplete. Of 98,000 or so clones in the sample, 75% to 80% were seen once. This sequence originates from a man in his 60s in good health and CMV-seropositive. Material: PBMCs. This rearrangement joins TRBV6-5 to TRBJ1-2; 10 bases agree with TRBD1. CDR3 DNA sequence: TGTGCCAGCAGTTACTCTGGGACAGGGGTAGATGGCTACACCTTC. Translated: CASSYSGTGVDGYTF.